The 21 T cell receptor beta chains below come from one sample, sequenced in a study of T cell repertoires and HLA-DP antigens (dated by TCRdb to the late 2010s). These receptors have no identified antigens. The library relied on the immunoSEQ multiplex PCR assay. Sourced from immuneACCESS, this table was stored by TCRdb with only in-frame sequences that have V and J called. A share of the clones is absent; for the studies checked, an unresolved V gene accounts for under half, and the remainder has no known explanation. The sample table holds 85,000 to 90,000 clones, of which 86% were seen once. The ten largest account for 1.5% to 2% of the sample. Sequencing used CD4+ T cells from PBMCs. The receptors originated from a man aged 50 to 60 in good health and CMV-seronegative.

The chain uses TRBV6-5 and TRBJ2-7, with D possibly matching TRBD1 (5 bases). CDR1 is MNHEY, CDR2 SVGAGI, per germline. The CDR3 spans 14 residues. The V and J ends lost 3 bases and 4 bases respectively, with 13 bases between them. The CDR3 loop reads CASSYYPTEYEQYF. CDR3 nucleotides: TGTGCCAGCAGTTATTACCCGACAGAATACGAGCAGTACTTC.

This clone appeared a few times. This chain uses TRBV28 with TRBJ1-2; D ambiguous. The CDR3 consists of 13 residues. CDR1 is MDHEN and CDR2 is SYDVKM in the germline V gene. The V and J ends lost 5 bases and 5 bases respectively, with 12 bases between them. Here the CDR3 reads CASSPSLDYGYTF. CDR3 DNA sequence: TGTGCCAGCAGTCCATCGTTGGATTATGGCTACACCTTC.

The V and J genes are TRBV7-2 and TRBJ2-3; D gene unclear. The CDR3 consists of 16 residues. V shed 2 bases and J shed 0 bases, with 12 bases lying between them. Germline-derived CDR1 and CDR2 are SGHTA and FQGNSA. The CDR3 DNA reads TGTGCCAGCAGCTTACTTGGTGCGACGAGCACAGATACGCAGTATTTT. The encoded protein is CASSLLGATSTDTQYF.

V usage is TRBV6-6 and J usage is TRBJ1-1, with 7 bases lining up with TRBD1. The germline V gene has CDR1 MNHNY and CDR2 SVGAGI (reference sequence). The CDR3 length is 15 residues. Trimming cost V 6 bases and J 1 base; bases outside gene matches: 8. DNA of the CDR3: TGTGCCAGCAGCGCTACAGGGGACAGGAACACTGAAGCTTTCTTT. Its translation: CASSATGDRNTEAFF.

This chain connects TRBV5-4 to TRBJ2-3, with D uncertain. The ends were cut back, 4 bases at V and 4 bases at J, with 10 bases in the middle. This CDR3 has 13 residues. The germline V gene has CDR1 SGHNT and CDR2 YYREEE (reference sequence). The DNA for the CDR3 is TGTGCCAGCAGCCCCTCTTTCGCAGATACGCAGTATTTT. This codes for CASSPSFADTQYF.

The CDR3 DNA reads as TGTGCCAGCTCTGCAGGGGGAGTGAACACTGAAGCTTTCTTT. This translates into CASSAGGVNTEAFF. The chain employs TRBV18 and TRBJ1-1; TRBD1 aligns across 7 bases. Looked up from germline, CDR1 is KGHSH and CDR2 is LQKENI. The CDR3 totals 14 residues. The ends lost 6 bases at V and 0 bases at J; junction bases unmatched: 4.

The V call is TRBV7-2, the J call TRBJ2-2, with D perhaps matching TRBD2 (6 bases). Trimming removed 4 bases from V and 7 bases from J, with 22 bases in between. Germline loops: CDR1 SGHTA, CDR2 FQGNSA. CDR3 length: 17 amino acids. CDR3 residues: CASSSPTSPVRIGELFF. For the CDR3, the DNA is TGTGCCAGCAGCTCACCGACTAGTCCCGTTCGCATCGGGGAGCTGTTTTTT.

Turning to this clone: The junction departs from the called germline gene at one end, perhaps through a read error. This chain connects TRBV6-5 to TRBJ2-7, with 7 bases lining up with TRBD2. This CDR3 region has 15 residues. CDR1 is MNHEY, CDR2 SVGAGI, per germline. The CDR3 DNA reads TGTGCCAGCAGATACTCAGCGGGGAGCTCCTACGAGCAGTACTTC. Its protein product is CASRYSAGSSYEQYF.

This chain joins TRBV6-6 and TRBJ1-1; D gene unclear. Trimming stripped 7 bases from V and 1 base from J, with 13 bases between. In germline, CDR1 is MNHNY, CDR2 SVGAGI (reference sequence). The CDR3 covers 14 residues. The chain's CDR3 is CASNQRARNTEAFF. The CDR3 nucleotides read TGTGCCAGCAACCAGAGGGCGCGGAACACTGAAGCTTTCTTT.

The chain has TRBV9 and TRBJ1-3; TRBD1 is a possible D gene (5 bases). Trimming pared 4 bases from V and 2 bases from J, leaving 10 bases between. The germline gives CDR1 SGDLS, CDR2 YYNGEE. CDR3 length equals 14 residues. CDR3 bases: TGTGCCAGCAGCTCGCAGGGAGCTGGAAACACCATATATTTT. Its protein product is CASSSQGAGNTIYF.

The chain combines TRBV5-1 with TRBJ1-3, with a tentative D call TRBD1 (6 bases). The CDR3 length is 14 residues. The V and J ends lost 4 bases and 2 bases respectively, with 10 bases between them. Germline-derived CDR1 and CDR2 are SGHRS and YFSETQ. The CDR3 region is CASSSRTAGNTIYF. CDR3 sequence (DNA): TGCGCCAGCAGCAGCCGGACAGCTGGAAACACCATATATTTT. The full variable domain, in which reference TRBV5-1 and TRBJ1-3 provide the parts outside the CDR3, is KAGVTQTPRYLIKTRGQQVTLSCSPISGHRSVSWYQQTPGQGLQFLFEYFSETQRNKGNFPGRFSGRQFSNSRSEMNVSTLELGDSALYLCASSSRTAGNTIYFGEGSWLTVV.

V and J are TRBV28 and TRBJ2-2; unclear D gene. The CDR3 has 13 residues. Looked up from germline, CDR1 is MDHEN and CDR2 is SYDVKM. V dropped 6 bases and J dropped 1 base, with 6 bases sitting between them. This CDR3 is CASSLRNTGELFF. CDR3 nucleotide sequence: TGTGCCAGCAGCCTACGGAACACCGGGGAGCTGTTTTTT.

This chain uses TRBV6-1 with TRBJ1-2; D remains ambiguous. V shed 7 bases and J shed 2 bases, with 11 bases lying between them. The length of the CDR3 is 13 residues. Germline-derived CDR1 and CDR2 are MNHNS and SASEGT. CDR3 nucleotides: TGTGCCAGCAATAATGTCAGGAACTATGGCTACACCTTC. This sequence encodes CASNNVRNYGYTF.

The V and J genes are TRBV7-2 and TRBJ2-7; 7 nucleotides align to TRBD2. This CDR3 is built from 14 residues. V was clipped by 4 bases and J by 7 bases; unmatched bases: 10. Germline CDR1 is SGHTA and CDR2 is FQGNSA. CDR3 in DNA: TGTGCCAGCAGCTCTAGCGGCCATGTTATGGAGCAGTACTTC. As protein: CASSSSGHVMEQYF.

This clone showed up just a few times. The chain combines TRBV14 with TRBJ1-1; a possible D gene is TRBD1 (6 bases). Germline CDR1 reads SGHDN; CDR2 reads FVKESK. Trimming shortened V by 0 bases and J by 1 base, and 15 bases separated the two germline ends. The CDR3 totals 17 residues. CDR3 in DNA: TGTGCCAGCAGCCAAGACGGGGGGCTCGGGTCGAACACTGAAGCTTTCTTT. Its translation: CASSQDGGLGSNTEAFF.

The chain couples TRBV7-2 to TRBJ2-5; perhaps TRBD2 as D (5 bases). The V gene lost 5 bases and the J gene lost 5 bases, with 12 bases spanning the gap. The CDR3 consists of 13 residues. Germline CDR1 is SGHTA and CDR2 is FQGNSA. In DNA form, the CDR3 reads TGTGCCAGCAGCCCTCCGGGGAGTGAGACCCAGTACTTC. This gives the protein CASSPPGSETQYF. The variable domain in full, with the rest retrieved from reference TRBV7-2 and TRBJ2-5, is GAGVSQSPSNKVTEKGKDVELRCDPISGHTALYWYRQSLGQGLEFLIYFQGNSAPDKSGLPSDRFSAERTGGSVSTLTIQRTQQEDSAVYLCASSPPGSETQYFGPGTRLLVL.

This chain links TRBV10-2 with TRBJ2-4; a weak D match, TRBD1 (5 bases). Trimming removed 9 bases at V and 0 bases at J, with 9 bases between. The germline V gene encodes CDR1 WSHSY and CDR2 SAAADI. This CDR3 has 13 residues. The CDR3 DNA sequence: TGCGCCAGTGCCAGGGTAGCCAAAAACATTCAGTACTTC. Translation gives CASARVAKNIQYF.

V and J are TRBV30 and TRBJ2-7; D could derive from TRBD1 or TRBD2 (6 bases each). Trimming left V 0 bases short and J 6 bases short, with 15 bases between. The germline gives CDR1 GTSNPN, CDR2 SVGIG (reference sequence). There are 14 residues in the CDR3. CDR3 DNA sequence: TGTGCCTGGAGTGTAATGAGGGGGGCTGGCGAGCAGTACTTC. Translated, it gives CAWSVMRGAGEQYF.

The chain recombines TRBV10-1 with TRBJ2-7; D not resolved. Germline CDR1 WNHNN, CDR2 SYGVQD (reference sequence). The CDR3 totals 13 residues. Trimming left V 3 bases short and J 2 bases short, with 8 bases between. The CDR3 spells CASSDGIAYEQYF. CDR3 coding DNA: TGCGCCAGCAGTGATGGCATCGCCTACGAGCAGTACTTC.

V and J are TRBV5-1 and TRBJ1-1, with 11 nucleotides matching TRBD1. The J segment lost 4 bases and the V segment lost 2 bases, leaving 4 bases of the junction unmatched. Germline lookup yields CDR1 SGHRS and CDR2 YFSETQ. The CDR3 is made up of 15 amino acids. Written as DNA, the CDR3 is TGCGCCAGCAGCTTCGGACAGGGGGCGCCCACTGAAGCTTTCTTT. Translation gives CASSFGQGAPTEAFF.

The chain recombines TRBV5-1 with TRBJ2-5, with D possibly TRBD1 on 6 matching bases. The CDR3 is made up of 13 amino acids. Trimming pared 2 bases from V and 7 bases from J, leaving 12 bases between. The V gene's germline CDR1 is SGHRS and CDR2 YFSETQ. The CDR3 nucleotides are TGCGCCAGCAGCTTTGACAGGAAGGGGACCCAGTACTTC. This codes for CASSFDRKGTQYF.